These T cell receptor beta chains were read from a single sample in a study of early T cells in non-severe SARS-CoV-2 infection. MiXCR was run by TCRdb on the 5' RACE reads, yielding one entry per CDR3 protein. The sample includes tens of thousands of distinct CDR3 sequences, roughly an eighth seen only once; the top ten take approximately 6.1%. Source material: whole blood. These TCRs come from an adult who was a healthcare worker with PCR-confirmed SARS-CoV-2 infection or an uninfected control (not recorded which). CDR3s include the opening cysteine and the closing phenylalanine or tryptophan. D genes are given only for firm matches. The size entry is marked missing in some rows and otherwise reads once, few, many or a size class.

TRBJ1-6,.,few,TRBV30,CAWRLRGNSPLHF,TGTGCCTGGAGATTAAGGGGAAATTCACCCCTCCACTTT
TRBJ2-3,TRBD2,.,TRBV19,CASSANHGGGTDTQYF,TGTGCCAGTAGCGCCAACCATGGGGGAGGGACAGATACGCAGTATTTT
TRBJ1-5,.,.,TRBV7-2,CASSFKEQPQHF,TGTGCCAGCAGCTTCAAGGAGCAGCCCCAGCATTTT
TRBJ1-5,TRBD1,many,TRBV27,CASATGDNQPQHF,TGTGCCTCGGCCACAGGGGACAATCAGCCCCAGCATTTT
TRBJ2-2,.,few,TRBV7-9,CASSLGNTGELFF,TGTGCCAGCAGCTTAGGAAACACCGGGGAGCTGTTTTTT
TRBJ2-7,.,many,TRBV20-1,CRCAFGTVPYEQYF,TGCAGATGCGCCTTCGGTACAGTTCCCTACGAGCAGTACTTC
TRBJ2-3,.,.,TRBV7-9,CASSLGGGGDTQYF,TGTGCCAGCAGCTTAGGAGGGGGGGGCGATACGCAGTATTTT
TRBJ1-1,.,few,TRBV15,CATSRDRKETEAFF,TGTGCCACCAGCAGAGATCGTAAGGAGACTGAAGCTTTCTTT
TRBJ1-2,.,few,TRBV7-2,CASSPRKGNYGYTF,TGTGCCAGCAGCCCGCGGAAGGGCAACTATGGCTACACCTTC
TRBJ2-1,.,many,TRBV12-3/TRBV12-4,CASSLIGGSYNEQFF,TGTGCCAGCAGTTTAATTGGGGGTTCGTACAATGAGCAGTTCTTC
TRBJ2-3,TRBD2,.,TRBV7-2,CASSLGLAGDVDTQYF,TGTGCCAGCAGCTTAGGACTAGCGGGAGACGTGGATACGCAGTATTTT
TRBJ2-5,TRBD1,.,TRBV7-9,CASSLVSGRGSRETQYF,TGTGCCAGCAGCTTAGTCTCGGGCAGGGGGTCAAGGGAGACCCAGTACTTC
TRBJ2-2,TRBD2,.,TRBV4-1,CASSFSGRINPGELFF,TGCGCCAGCAGCTTTAGCGGGAGAATTAACCCCGGGGAGCTGTTTTTT
TRBJ1-2,.,.,TRBV12-3/TRBV12-4,CASSPAGRYGYTF,TGTGCCAGCAGTCCCGCAGGACGATATGGCTACACCTTC
TRBJ2-1,TRBD1,few,TRBV7-9,CASEETFGQGAYNEQFF,TGTGCCAGCGAAGAGACTTTTGGTCAGGGGGCCTACAATGAGCAGTTCTTC
TRBJ2-1,TRBD1,few,TRBV20-1,CSARSDRGAFF,TGCAGTGCTAGATCGGACAGGGGGGCGTTCTTC
TRBJ2-6,.,many,TRBV6-2/TRBV6-3,CASSYSGVSGANVLTF,TGTGCCAGCAGTTACTCTGGAGTCTCTGGGGCCAACGTCCTGACTTTC
TRBJ2-2,TRBD1,few,TRBV12-5,CASGPDRGRTGELFF,TGTGCTAGTGGTCCAGACAGGGGGCGGACCGGGGAGCTGTTTTTT
TRBJ2-2,.,many,TRBV6-5,CASSHPGRRANTGELFF,TGTGCCAGCAGCCACCCGGGTCGGCGGGCCAACACCGGGGAGCTGTTTTTT
TRBJ2-2,.,.,TRBV24-1,CATSDSRRYTGELFF,TGTGCCACCAGTGATTCGAGGCGGTACACCGGGGAGCTGTTTTTT
TRBJ1-1,TRBD1,.,TRBV10-3,CAIRKGQMNTEAFF,TGTGCCATCAGAAAGGGACAGATGAACACTGAAGCTTTCTTT
TRBJ2-3,.,.,TRBV4-1,CASSQDSYTQYF,TGCGCCAGCAGCCAAGACTCCTATACGCAGTATTTT
TRBJ2-1,.,.,TRBV11-2,CASSSPLNRGGIF,TGTGCCAGCAGCTCCCCGCTGAACAGGGGGGGCATCTTC
TRBJ2-5,.,few,TRBV24-1,CATSVQVPPWGETQYF,TGTGCCACCAGTGTACAGGTCCCACCCTGGGGAGAGACCCAGTACTTC
TRBJ1-1,.,.,TRBV5-1,CASSNDLDTEAFF,TGCGCCAGCAGCAACGATTTGGACACTGAAGCTTTCTTT
TRBJ1-2,TRBD1,few,TRBV29-1,CSVPLDRGFDYGYTF,TGCAGCGTTCCTCTGGACAGGGGTTTTGACTATGGCTACACCTTC
TRBJ1-4,TRBD1,many,TRBV5-4,CASGGQGHQLPPRPNEKLFF,TGTGCCAGCGGGGGACAGGGTCATCAACTGCCACCCAGGCCTAATGAAAAACTGTTTTTT
TRBJ2-1,TRBD2,many,TRBV5-6,CASSLAGAGGPTEQFF,TGTGCCAGCAGCTTGGCCGGAGCGGGAGGGCCTACTGAGCAGTTCTTC
TRBJ1-4,.,few,TRBV4-2,CASSHAIGSLNEKLFF,TGTGCCAGCAGCCATGCCATAGGGAGTCTAAATGAAAAACTGTTTTTT
TRBJ2-1,TRBD2,.,TRBV18,CASSPPGERSLSGRYEQFF,TGTGCCAGCTCACCACCGGGGGAGCGTTCGCTGAGCGGGAGGTATGAGCAGTTCTTC
TRBJ2-1,.,few,TRBV20-1,CSAVPPKRKNNEQFF,TGCAGTGCTGTCCCCCCCAAGCGGAAGAACAATGAGCAGTTCTTC
TRBJ1-1,.,few,TRBV27,CASSLKGRAMNTEAFF,TGTGCCAGCAGTCTAAAAGGAAGAGCAATGAACACTGAAGCTTTCTTT
TRBJ2-2,TRBD1,.,TRBV15,CATSIGTGINTGELFF,TGTGCCACCAGCATCGGGACAGGGATAAACACCGGGGAGCTGTTTTTT
TRBJ1-2,.,few,TRBV6-6,CASSYTSRTDGYTF,TGTGCCAGCAGTTACACCTCCCGGACAGATGGCTACACCTTC
TRBJ1-2,.,.,TRBV6-5,CASRDLYGYTF,TGTGCCAGCAGGGATCTCTATGGCTACACCTTC
TRBJ1-2,.,.,TRBV12-3/TRBV12-4,CASSLKDYGYTF,TGTGCCAGCAGTTTAAAGGACTATGGCTACACCTTC
TRBJ2-2,.,few,TRBV3-1,CASSQFTAGELFF,TGTGCCAGCAGCCAATTTACGGCCGGGGAGCTGTTTTTT
TRBJ2-1,TRBD2,few,TRBV4-2,CASSQGTSGGNEQFF,TGTGCCAGCAGCCAAGGCACTAGCGGGGGTAATGAGCAGTTCTTC
TRBJ2-5,.,.,TRBV6-5,CASSRAHGGTQYF,TGTGCCAGCAGTAGAGCCCATGGCGGGACCCAGTACTTC
TRBJ2-4,.,.,TRBV29-1,CSVGEVRGQYF,TGCAGCGTCGGGGAGGTTCGGGGTCAGTACTTC
TRBJ1-6,.,many,TRBV7-9,CASSSENSPLHF,TGTGCCAGCAGCTCGGAGAATTCACCCCTCCACTTT
TRBJ1-1,.,.,TRBV23-1,CASSQSGEAEAFF,TGCGCCAGCAGTCAATCGGGGGAGGCCGAAGCTTTCTTT
TRBJ2-3,.,many,TRBV4-3,CASSQVGSGQTPTDTQYF,TGCGCCAGCAGCCAAGTTGGAAGCGGCCAGACCCCCACAGATACGCAGTATTTT
TRBJ2-1,.,once,TRBV5-4,CASSFRPPPDEQFF,TGTGCCAGCAGCTTTCGGCCACCACCGGATGAGCAGTTCTTC
TRBJ2-1,.,.,TRBV5-1,CASSLAYDQGNEQFF,TGCGCCAGCAGCTTGGCCTACGATCAGGGGAATGAGCAGTTCTTC